Reported below is one T cell receptor beta chain. The germline CDR1 and CDR2 sequences are LNHDA and SQIVND (reference sequence). V was trimmed by 4 bases and J by 2 bases, leaving 12 bases between them. CDR3 length equals 14 residues. Measured with immunoSEQ multiplex PCR; TCRdb has only the in-frame clones, and not every one. The sample has 76,000 or so clones; 93% are singletons. The data are from a study of T cell changes during pregnancy in multiple sclerosis. The sequencing here drew on peripheral blood, taken in the second trimester of pregnancy. The rearrangement uses TRBV19 and TRBJ2-7, with TRBD2 as a possible D gene (6 bases). The sequence came from a female donor in good health, enrolled as a control in a pregnancy study. CDR3 residues: CASSRRDGTYEQYF. The CDR3 DNA follows: TGTGCCAGTAGTAGGAGGGACGGCACCTACGAGCAGTACTTC.